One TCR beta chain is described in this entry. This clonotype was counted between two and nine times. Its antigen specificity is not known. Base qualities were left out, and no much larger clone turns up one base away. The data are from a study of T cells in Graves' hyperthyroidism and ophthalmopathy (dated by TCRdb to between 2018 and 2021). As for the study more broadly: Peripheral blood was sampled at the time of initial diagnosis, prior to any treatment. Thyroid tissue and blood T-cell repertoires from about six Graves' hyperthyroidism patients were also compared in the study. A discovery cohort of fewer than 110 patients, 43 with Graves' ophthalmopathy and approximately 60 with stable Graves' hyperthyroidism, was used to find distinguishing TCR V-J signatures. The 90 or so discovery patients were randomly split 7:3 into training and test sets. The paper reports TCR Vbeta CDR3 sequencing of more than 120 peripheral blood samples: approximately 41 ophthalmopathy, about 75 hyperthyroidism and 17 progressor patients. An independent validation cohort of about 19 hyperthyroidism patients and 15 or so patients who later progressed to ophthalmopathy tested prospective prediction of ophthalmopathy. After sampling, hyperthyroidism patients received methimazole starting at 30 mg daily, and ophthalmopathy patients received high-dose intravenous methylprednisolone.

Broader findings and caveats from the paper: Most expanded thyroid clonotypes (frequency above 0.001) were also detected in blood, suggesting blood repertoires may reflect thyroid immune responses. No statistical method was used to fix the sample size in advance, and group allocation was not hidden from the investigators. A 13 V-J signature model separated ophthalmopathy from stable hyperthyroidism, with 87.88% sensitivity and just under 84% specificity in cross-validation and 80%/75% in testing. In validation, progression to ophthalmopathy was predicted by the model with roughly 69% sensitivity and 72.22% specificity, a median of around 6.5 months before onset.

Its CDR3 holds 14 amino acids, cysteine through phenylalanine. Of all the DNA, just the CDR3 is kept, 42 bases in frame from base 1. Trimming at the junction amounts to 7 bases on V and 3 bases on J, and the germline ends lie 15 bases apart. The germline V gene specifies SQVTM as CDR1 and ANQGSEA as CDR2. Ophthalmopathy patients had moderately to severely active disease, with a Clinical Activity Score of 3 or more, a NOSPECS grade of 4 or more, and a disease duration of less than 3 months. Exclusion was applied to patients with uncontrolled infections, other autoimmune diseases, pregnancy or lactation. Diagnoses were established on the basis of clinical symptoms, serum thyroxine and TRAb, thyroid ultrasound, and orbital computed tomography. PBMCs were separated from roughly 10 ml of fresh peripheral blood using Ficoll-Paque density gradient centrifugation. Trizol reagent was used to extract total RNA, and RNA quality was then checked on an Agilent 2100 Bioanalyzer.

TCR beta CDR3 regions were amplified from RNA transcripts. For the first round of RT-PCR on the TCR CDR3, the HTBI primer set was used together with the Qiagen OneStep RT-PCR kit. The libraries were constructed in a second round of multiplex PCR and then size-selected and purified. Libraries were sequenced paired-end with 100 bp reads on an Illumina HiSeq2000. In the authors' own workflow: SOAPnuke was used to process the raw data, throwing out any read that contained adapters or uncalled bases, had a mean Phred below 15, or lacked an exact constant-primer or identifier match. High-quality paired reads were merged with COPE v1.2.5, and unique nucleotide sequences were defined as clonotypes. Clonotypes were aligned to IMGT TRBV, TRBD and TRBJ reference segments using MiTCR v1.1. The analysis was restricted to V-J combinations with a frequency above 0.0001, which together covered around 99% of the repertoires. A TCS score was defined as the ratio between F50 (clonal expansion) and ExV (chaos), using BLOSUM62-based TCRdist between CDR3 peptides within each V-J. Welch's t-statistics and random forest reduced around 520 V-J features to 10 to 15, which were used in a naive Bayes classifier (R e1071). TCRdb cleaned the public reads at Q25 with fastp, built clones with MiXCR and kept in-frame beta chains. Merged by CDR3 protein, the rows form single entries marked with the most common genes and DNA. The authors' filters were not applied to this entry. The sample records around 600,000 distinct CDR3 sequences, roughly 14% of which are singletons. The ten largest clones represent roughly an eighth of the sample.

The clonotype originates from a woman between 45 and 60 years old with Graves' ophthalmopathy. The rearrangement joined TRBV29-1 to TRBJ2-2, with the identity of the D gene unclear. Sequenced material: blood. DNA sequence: TGCAGCGGCAATCTAGGTTCTGACACCGGGGAGCTGTTTTTT. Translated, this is CSGNLGSDTGELFF.